The clone carrying this T cell receptor (beta chain) has a count of ten or more. The data were taken from a study of early T cells in non-severe SARS-CoV-2 infection. Across the whole study: Sequenced bulk RNA came from whole blood that was unsorted, and chains were unpaired.

The library protocol tagged individual cDNA molecules with unique molecular identifiers. Via MiXCR, TCRdb re-called the 5' RACE reads, giving one row per CDR3 protein. The data hold about 50,000 distinct CDR3 sequences, with about a tenth observed a single time. V dropped 6 bases and J dropped 2; count of bases not matched to a gene: 8. Germline loops: CDR1 SQVTM, CDR2 ANQGSEA. The CDR3 is 14 residues long. Sequencing was done on a sample of whole blood. The receptor comes from an adult who was a healthcare worker with PCR-confirmed SARS-CoV-2 infection or an uninfected control (not recorded which). The genes are TRBV29-1 and TRBJ2-5; 8 bases line up with TRBD1. CDR3 loop: CSVRTGGPQETQYF. DNA of the CDR3: TGCAGCGTGCGTACAGGGGGTCCTCAAGAGACCCAGTACTTC.